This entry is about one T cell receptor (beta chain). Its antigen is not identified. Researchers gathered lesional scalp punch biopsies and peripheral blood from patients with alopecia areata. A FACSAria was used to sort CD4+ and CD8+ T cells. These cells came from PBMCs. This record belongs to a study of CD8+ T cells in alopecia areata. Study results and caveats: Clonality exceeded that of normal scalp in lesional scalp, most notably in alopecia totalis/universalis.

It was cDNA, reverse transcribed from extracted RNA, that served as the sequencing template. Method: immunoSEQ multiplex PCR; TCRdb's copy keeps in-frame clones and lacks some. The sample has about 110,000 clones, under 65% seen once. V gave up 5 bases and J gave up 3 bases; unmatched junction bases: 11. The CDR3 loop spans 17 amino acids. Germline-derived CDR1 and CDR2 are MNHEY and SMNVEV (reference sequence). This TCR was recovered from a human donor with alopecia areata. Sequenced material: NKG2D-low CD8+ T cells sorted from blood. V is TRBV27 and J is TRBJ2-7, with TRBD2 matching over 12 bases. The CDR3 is CASSAAPSGRASYEQYF. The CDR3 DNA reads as TGTGCCAGCAGTGCCGCCCCTAGCGGGAGGGCCAGCTACGAGCAGTACTTC.